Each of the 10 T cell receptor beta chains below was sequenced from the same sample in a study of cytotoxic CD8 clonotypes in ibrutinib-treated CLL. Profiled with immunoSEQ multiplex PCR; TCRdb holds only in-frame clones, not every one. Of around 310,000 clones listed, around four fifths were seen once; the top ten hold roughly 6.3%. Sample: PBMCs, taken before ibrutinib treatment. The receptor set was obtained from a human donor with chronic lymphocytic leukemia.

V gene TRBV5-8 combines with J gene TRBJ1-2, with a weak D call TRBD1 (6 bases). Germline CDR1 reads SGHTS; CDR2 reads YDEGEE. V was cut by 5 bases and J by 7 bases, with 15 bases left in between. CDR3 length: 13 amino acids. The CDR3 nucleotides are TGTGCCAGCAGGAGTCAGGGGTTCGGTGGCTACACCTTC. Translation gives CASRSQGFGGYTF.

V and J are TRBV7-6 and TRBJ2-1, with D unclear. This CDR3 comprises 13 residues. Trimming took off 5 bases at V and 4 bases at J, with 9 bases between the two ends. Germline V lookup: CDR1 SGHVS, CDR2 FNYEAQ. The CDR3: CASSQDGYNEQFF. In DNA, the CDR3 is TGTGCCAGCAGCCAGGACGGGTACAATGAGCAGTTCTTC.

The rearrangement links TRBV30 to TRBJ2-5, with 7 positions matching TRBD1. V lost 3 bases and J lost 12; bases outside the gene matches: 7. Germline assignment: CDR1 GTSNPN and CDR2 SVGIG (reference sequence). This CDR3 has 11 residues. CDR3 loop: CAWSARDREYF. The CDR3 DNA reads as TGTGCCTGGAGCGCTCGCGACAGGGAGTACTTC.

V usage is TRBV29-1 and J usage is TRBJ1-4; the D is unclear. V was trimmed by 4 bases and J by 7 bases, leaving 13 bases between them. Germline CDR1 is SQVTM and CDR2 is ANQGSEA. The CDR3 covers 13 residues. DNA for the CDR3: TGCAGCGTTGGGACGAGTTCCGGTGAAAAACTGTTTTTT. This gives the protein CSVGTSSGEKLFF.

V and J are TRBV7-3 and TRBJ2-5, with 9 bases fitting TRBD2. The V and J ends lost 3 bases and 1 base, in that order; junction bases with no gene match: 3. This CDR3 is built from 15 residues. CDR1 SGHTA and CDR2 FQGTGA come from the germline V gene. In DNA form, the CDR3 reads TGTGCCAGCAGCTTGGGCGGGAGGGCCCAAGAGACCCAGTACTTC. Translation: CASSLGGRAQETQYF.

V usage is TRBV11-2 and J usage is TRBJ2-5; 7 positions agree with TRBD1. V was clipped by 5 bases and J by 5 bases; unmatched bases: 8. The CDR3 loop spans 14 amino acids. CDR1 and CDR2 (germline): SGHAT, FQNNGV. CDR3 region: CASSQGTARETQYF. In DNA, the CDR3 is TGTGCCAGCAGCCAAGGGACAGCGAGGGAGACCCAGTACTTC.

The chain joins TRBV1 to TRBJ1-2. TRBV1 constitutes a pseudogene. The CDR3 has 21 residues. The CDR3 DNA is TGCACCAGCAGCCAAGAAGGCGCGGGGACCTCTCTCTTAATGACTAACTATGGCTACACCTTC. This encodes CTSSQEGAGTSLLMTNYGYTF.

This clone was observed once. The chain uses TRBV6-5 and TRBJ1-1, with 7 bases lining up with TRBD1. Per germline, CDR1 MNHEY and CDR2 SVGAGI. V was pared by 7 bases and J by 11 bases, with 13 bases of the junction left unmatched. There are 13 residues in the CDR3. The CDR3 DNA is TGTGCCAGCACTAATCGATGGGACAGTGAGGCTTTCTTT. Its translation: CASTNRWDSEAFF.

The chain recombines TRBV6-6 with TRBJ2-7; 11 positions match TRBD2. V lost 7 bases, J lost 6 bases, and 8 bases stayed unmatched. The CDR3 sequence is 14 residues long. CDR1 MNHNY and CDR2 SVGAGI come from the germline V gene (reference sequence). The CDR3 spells CASTSGRTYAEQYF. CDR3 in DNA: TGTGCCAGCACTAGCGGGAGGACTTATGCCGAGCAGTACTTC.

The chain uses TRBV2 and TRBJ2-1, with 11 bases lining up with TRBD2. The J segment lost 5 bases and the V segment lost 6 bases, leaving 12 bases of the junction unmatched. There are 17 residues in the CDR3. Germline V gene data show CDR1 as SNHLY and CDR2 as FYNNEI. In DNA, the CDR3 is TGTGCCAGCAGACTGACTAGCGGGACGTCATCCGACAATGAGCAGTTCTTC. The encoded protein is CASRLTSGTSSDNEQFF.